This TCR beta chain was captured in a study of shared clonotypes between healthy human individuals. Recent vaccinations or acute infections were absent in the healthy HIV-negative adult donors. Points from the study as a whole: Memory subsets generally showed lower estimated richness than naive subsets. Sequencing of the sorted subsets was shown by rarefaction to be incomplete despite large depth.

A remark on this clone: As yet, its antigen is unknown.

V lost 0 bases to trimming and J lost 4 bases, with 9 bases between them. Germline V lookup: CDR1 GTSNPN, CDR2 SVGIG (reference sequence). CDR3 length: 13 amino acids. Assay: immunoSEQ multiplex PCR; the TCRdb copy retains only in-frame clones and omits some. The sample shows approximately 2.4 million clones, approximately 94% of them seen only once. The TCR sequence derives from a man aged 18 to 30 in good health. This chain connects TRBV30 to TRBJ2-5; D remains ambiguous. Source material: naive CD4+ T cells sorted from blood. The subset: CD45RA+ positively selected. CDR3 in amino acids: CAWSVHPLETQYF. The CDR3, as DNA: TGTGCCTGGAGTGTACATCCCTTAGAGACCCAGTACTTC.